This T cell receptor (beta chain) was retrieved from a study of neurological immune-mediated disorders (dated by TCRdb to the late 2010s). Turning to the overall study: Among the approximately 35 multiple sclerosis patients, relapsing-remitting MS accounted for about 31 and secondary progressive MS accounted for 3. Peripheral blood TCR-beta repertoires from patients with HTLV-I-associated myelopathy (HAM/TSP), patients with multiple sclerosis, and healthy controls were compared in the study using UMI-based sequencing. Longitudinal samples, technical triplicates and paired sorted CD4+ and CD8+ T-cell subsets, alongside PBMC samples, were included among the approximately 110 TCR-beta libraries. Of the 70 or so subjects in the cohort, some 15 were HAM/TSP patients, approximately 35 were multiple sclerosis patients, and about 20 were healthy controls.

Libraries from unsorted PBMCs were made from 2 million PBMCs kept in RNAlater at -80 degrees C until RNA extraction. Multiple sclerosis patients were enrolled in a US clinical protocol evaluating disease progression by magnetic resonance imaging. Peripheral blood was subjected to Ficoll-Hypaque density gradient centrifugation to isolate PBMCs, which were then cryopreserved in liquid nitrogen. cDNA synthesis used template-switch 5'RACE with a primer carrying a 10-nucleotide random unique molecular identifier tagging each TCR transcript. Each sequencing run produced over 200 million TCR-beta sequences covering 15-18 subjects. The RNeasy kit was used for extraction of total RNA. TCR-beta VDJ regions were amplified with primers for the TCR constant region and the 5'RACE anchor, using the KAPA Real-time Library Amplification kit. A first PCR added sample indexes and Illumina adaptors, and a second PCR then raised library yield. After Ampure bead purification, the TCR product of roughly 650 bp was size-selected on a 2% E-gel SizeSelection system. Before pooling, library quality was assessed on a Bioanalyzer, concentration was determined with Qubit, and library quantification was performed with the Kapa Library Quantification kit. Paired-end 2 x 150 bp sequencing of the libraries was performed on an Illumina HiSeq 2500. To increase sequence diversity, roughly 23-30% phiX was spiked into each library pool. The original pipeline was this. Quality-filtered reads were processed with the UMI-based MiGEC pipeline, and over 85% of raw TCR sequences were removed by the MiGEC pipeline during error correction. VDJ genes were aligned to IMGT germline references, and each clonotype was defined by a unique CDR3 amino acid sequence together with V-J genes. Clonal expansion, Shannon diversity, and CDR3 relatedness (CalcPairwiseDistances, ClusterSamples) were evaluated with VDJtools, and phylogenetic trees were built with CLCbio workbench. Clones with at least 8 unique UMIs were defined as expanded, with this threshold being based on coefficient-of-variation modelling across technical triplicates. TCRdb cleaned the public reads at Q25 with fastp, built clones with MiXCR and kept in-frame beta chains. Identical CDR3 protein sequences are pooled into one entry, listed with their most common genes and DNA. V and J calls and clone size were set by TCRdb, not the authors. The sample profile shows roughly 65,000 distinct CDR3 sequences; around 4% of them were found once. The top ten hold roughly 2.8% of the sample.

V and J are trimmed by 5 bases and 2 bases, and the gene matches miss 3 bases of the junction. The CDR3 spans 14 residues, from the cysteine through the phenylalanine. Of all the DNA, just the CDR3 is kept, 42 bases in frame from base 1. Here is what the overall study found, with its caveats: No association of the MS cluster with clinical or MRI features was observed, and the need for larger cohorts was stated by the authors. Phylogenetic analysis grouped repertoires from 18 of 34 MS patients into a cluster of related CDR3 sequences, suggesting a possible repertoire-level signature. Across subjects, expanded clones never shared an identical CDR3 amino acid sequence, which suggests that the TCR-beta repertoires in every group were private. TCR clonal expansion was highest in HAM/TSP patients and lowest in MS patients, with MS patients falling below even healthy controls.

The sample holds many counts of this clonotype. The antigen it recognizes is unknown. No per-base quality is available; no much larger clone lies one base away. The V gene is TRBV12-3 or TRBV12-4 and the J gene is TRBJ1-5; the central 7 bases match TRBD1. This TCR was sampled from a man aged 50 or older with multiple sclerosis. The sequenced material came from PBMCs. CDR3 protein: CASSGTAGNQPQHF. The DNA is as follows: TGTGCCAGCAGTGGGACAGCCGGCAATCAGCCCCAGCATTTT.